This T cell receptor (beta chain) is from a study of lymphopenia after photon versus proton radiotherapy. Whole-study findings and limits: Only patients who died were analyzed for survival; proton advantage is unproven.

Trimming at V came to 6 bases and at J to 2 bases, leaving 5 bases not matched to a gene. Germline CDR1 reads LGHNA; CDR2 reads YNFKEQ. There are 17 residues in the CDR3. About this clone: What it recognizes is unknown.

Sequenced by immunoSEQ multiplex PCR; TCRdb stores in-frame clones only, minus some. The sample yields approximately 8,100 clones, about 86% seen once. The receptor comes from a man at least 80 years old with cholangiocarcinoma. Sequenced here: peripheral blood, sampled from a patient treated with photon-based radiotherapy. The rearrangement links TRBV4-2 to TRBJ2-3; 16 bases are shared with TRBD2. CDR3 residues: CASSFGTSGGATDTQYF. As DNA, the CDR3 is TGTGCCAGCAGTTTCGGGACTAGCGGGGGGGCCACAGATACGCAGTATTTT.